These 8 T cell receptor beta chains came from one sample sequenced in a study of chemoradiotherapy in HPV16-positive cancers. Profiling relied on immunoSEQ multiplex PCR, and the TCRdb table lists in-frame clones only, not all of them. The profile shows roughly 10,000 clones, approximately 80% of them singletons. Material: tumor tissue, obtained from a patient who underwent chemoradiotherapy. The receptor source for this set is a human donor with HPV-associated anogenital cancer.

V usage is TRBV19 and J usage is TRBJ2-5; no definite D call. The J call may be in error: the DNA end matches TRBJ2-7 better. The CDR3 has 14 residues. CDR1 and CDR2 (germline): LNHDA, SQIVND (reference sequence). The CDR3, as DNA: TGTGCCAGTAGTATCGGATCGGGCACCTACGAGCAGTACTTC. Translating gives CASSIGSGTYEQYF.

The genes are TRBV6-4 and TRBJ1-2, with TRBD1 as a possible D gene (6 bases). CDR3 length: 15 amino acids. Germline loops: CDR1 MRHNA, CDR2 SNTAGT. V was cut by 2 bases and J by 5 bases, with 15 bases left in between. CDR3: CASSDRPGGAYGYTF. CDR3 DNA sequence: TGTGCCAGCAGTGACCGGCCCGGGGGCGCATATGGCTACACCTTC.

The gene calls are TRBV5-1 and TRBJ1-1; no firm D call. CDR1 is SGHRS and CDR2 is YFSETQ in the germline V gene. The CDR3 loop spans 13 amino acids. The V end was cut by 4 bases, the J end by 0 bases, with 7 bases between. The CDR3 coding sequence is TGCGCCAGCAGCCATGGACTGAACACTGAAGCTTTCTTT. Translating gives CASSHGLNTEAFF.

The chain links TRBV5-5 to TRBJ1-2; D is perhaps TRBD1 (5 bases). The CDR3 sequence is 15 residues long. Per germline, CDR1 SGHKS and CDR2 YYEKEE (reference sequence). Trimming shortened V by 0 bases and J by 9 bases, and 18 bases separated the two germline ends. The CDR3 nucleotides are TGTGCCAGCAGCTTGGGGGGCCGGCCCGAGGTGCGCTACACCTTC. This encodes CASSLGGRPEVRYTF. The full variable domain, its missing parts supplied by reference TRBV5-5 and TRBJ1-2, is DAGVTQSPTHLIKTRGQQVTLRCSPISGHKSVSWYQQVLGQGPQFIFQYYEKEERGRGNFPDRFSARQFPNYSSELNVNALLLGDSALYLCASSLGGRPEVRYTFGSGTRLTVV.

The J gene is TRBJ2-3, the V gene TRBV6-1; maybe TRBD1 (5 bases). This CDR3 is 12 amino acids long. V was cut by 4 bases and J by 8 bases, with 10 bases left in between. Germline CDR1 is MNHNS and CDR2 is SASEGT. CDR3 in amino acids: CASSGDSGTQYF. As DNA, the CDR3 is TGTGCCAGCAGTGGAGACAGTGGTACGCAGTATTTT.

CDR3 sequence reads: CASKGEGPNSGNTIYF. The CDR3 DNA sequence: TGCGCCAGCAAAGGTGAAGGGCCGAACTCTGGAAACACCATATATTTT. The chain joins TRBV4-1 to TRBJ1-3, with D hard to call. Trimming pared 7 bases from V and 0 bases from J, leaving 16 bases between. Germline CDR1 MGHRA, CDR2 YSYEKL. The CDR3 sequence is 16 residues long.

V usage is TRBV14 and J usage is TRBJ2-2; D is possibly TRBD2 (5 bases). Germline lookup yields CDR1 SGHDN and CDR2 FVKESK. V was cut by 0 bases and J by 1 base, with 15 bases left in between. The CDR3 sequence is 18 residues long. The CDR3 loop reads CASSQDRSGSLNTGELFF. In DNA, the CDR3 is TGTGCCAGCAGCCAAGATCGTTCGGGGAGCTTGAACACCGGGGAGCTGTTTTTT.

The CDR3 DNA sequence: TGTGCCAGCAGCTTTGGGGGCGGAAGCACAGATACGCAGTATTTT. Protein product: CASSFGGGSTDTQYF. This chain connects TRBV7-9 to TRBJ2-3, with D possibly being TRBD1 (6 bases). The V and J ends lost 3 bases and 0 bases respectively, with 10 bases between them. The CDR3 is made up of 15 amino acids. Per the germline V gene, CDR1 is SEHNR and CDR2 is FQNEAQ (reference sequence).